What follows describes a single TCR beta chain. The ends lost 1 base at V and 2 bases at J; junction bases unmatched: 1. The CDR3 loop spans 16 amino acids. The germline CDR1 and CDR2 sequences are LNHDA and SQIVND (reference sequence). This entry is derived from a study of blood T cell repertoires in COVID-19. Method: immunoSEQ multiplex PCR; TCRdb's copy keeps in-frame clones and lacks some. This sample yields about 270,000 clones, of which 85% are seen a single time; around 10% belongs to the top ten. This TCR was sampled from a woman aged 45-59 years with acute COVID-19. Sequenced material: PBMCs or T cells enriched from blood (not recorded which). The chain uses TRBV19 and TRBJ2-2; 10 bases agree with TRBD1. The DNA for the CDR3 is TGTGCCAGTAGTATAGCGACAGGGGGCAACACCGGGGAGCTGTTTTTT. Translating it yields CASSIATGGNTGELFF. Using reference TRBV19 and TRBJ2-2 for the parts outside the CDR3, the full variable domain is DGGITQSPKYLFRKEGQNVTLSCEQNLNHDAMYWYRQDPGQGLRLIYYSQIVNDFQKGDIAEGYSVSREKKESFPLTVTSAQKNPTAFYLCASSIATGGNTGELFFGEGSRLTVL.